Listed here are 11 T cell receptor beta chains from one sample, sequenced in a study of cytotoxic CD8 clonotypes in ibrutinib-treated CLL (dated by TCRdb to 2020 to 2023). Library generation was performed with the immunoSEQ multiplex PCR assay. Imported from immuneACCESS, the table was reduced by TCRdb to in-frame sequences with V and J called. These copies leave out some clones; in studies compared against another copy, an unresolved V gene accounts for under half, and the cause of the remainder is not known. Across this sample there are some 140,000 clones, with 80% to 85% seen only once. The ten largest make up 3% to 4% of the sample. This sample's time point label indicates: around 25 months on ibrutinib. The input for sequencing was PBMCs, taken after 24 months of ibrutinib treatment. Receptors originate from a human donor with chronic lymphocytic leukemia.

This chain uses TRBV6-6 with TRBJ1-2, with 8 bases identical to TRBD1. Losses at the gene ends were 6 bases for V and 3 bases for J; bases not matched to a gene: 9. This CDR3 comprises 15 residues. CDR1 MNHNY and CDR2 SVGAGI come from the germline V gene (reference sequence). The CDR3 DNA is TGTGCCAGCAGCCCGGTACAGGGGGGGGACTATGGCTACACCTTC. Protein sequence: CASSPVQGGDYGYTF.

The chain has TRBV6-5 and TRBJ1-5; D is undetermined. The germline gives CDR1 MNHEY, CDR2 SVGAGI. This CDR3 has 16 amino acids. Trimming cost V 0 bases and J 5 bases, with 14 bases left between them. The CDR3 loop is CASSYSSGGFDQPQHF. As DNA, the CDR3 is TGTGCCAGCAGTTACTCGAGTGGCGGATTTGATCAGCCCCAGCATTTT.

V is TRBV5-1 and J is TRBJ2-1, with D possibly being TRBD1 (6 bases). The CDR3 is 14 amino acids. From germline, CDR1 is SGHRS and CDR2 YFSETQ. With 2 bases removed from V and 5 bases from J, the gap between germline ends came to 11 bases. For the CDR3, the DNA is TGCGCCAGCAGCTTTGGACAGACGAACAATGAGCAGTTCTTC. It is translated as CASSFGQTNNEQFF.

The V gene is TRBV18, the J gene TRBJ1-2, with D uncertain. CDR3 length equals 15 residues. The germline V and J ends were trimmed by 0 bases and 8 bases, with 16 bases remaining between them. Per germline, CDR1 KGHSH and CDR2 LQKENI. This CDR3 reads CASSPPVRTLWGYTF. CDR3 nucleotides: TGTGCCAGCTCACCACCCGTCAGAACCCTATGGGGCTACACCTTC.

The chain combines TRBV7-9 with TRBJ1-3; D is undetermined. The germline V gene encodes CDR1 SEHNR and CDR2 FQNEAQ (reference sequence). Trimming shortened V by 5 bases and J by 2 bases, and 16 bases separated the two germline ends. The CDR3 covers 16 residues. CDR3: CASSPSASAAGNTIYF. The CDR3 nucleotides are TGTGCCAGCAGCCCATCAGCAAGCGCAGCTGGAAACACCATATATTTT. The entire variable domain, with the rest obtained from reference TRBV7-9 and TRBJ1-3, is as follows: DTGVSQNPRHKITKRGQNVTFRCDPISEHNRLYWYRQTLGQGPEFLTYFQNEAQLEKSRLLSDRFSAERPKGSFSTLEIQRTEQGDSAMYLCASSPSASAAGNTIYFGEGSWLTVV.

The chain combines TRBV27 with TRBJ2-7; 8 bases are shared with TRBD1. Germline V lookup: CDR1 MNHEY, CDR2 SMNVEV (reference sequence). The CDR3 runs to 16 residues. Unmatched junction bases numbered 10, after V lost 2 bases and J lost 4 bases. The CDR3 loop is CASSLKGQVGGYEQYF. CDR3 sequence (DNA): TGTGCCAGCAGTTTAAAGGGACAGGTCGGTGGATACGAGCAGTACTTC.

The chain is built from TRBV18 and TRBJ1-5, with a tentative D call TRBD1 (6 bases). V was clipped by 3 bases and J by 4 bases, with 10 bases between them. CDR3 length: 14 residues. Germline lookup yields CDR1 KGHSH and CDR2 LQKENI. The CDR3 DNA reads as TGTGCCAGCTCACCGGGGGCCATTAATCAGCCCCAGCATTTT. This sequence encodes CASSPGAINQPQHF.

The genes are TRBV7-9 and TRBJ2-7; possibly TRBD2 for D (6 bases). V was pared by 4 bases and J by 0 bases, with 13 bases between. The CDR3 has 15 amino acids. Germline V lookup: CDR1 SEHNR, CDR2 FQNEAQ (reference sequence). CDR3 nucleotides: TGTGCCAGCAGCTACCGGGACTTAAGCTCCTACGAGCAGTACTTC. It is translated as CASSYRDLSSYEQYF.

Regarding this clone: Other DNA sequences in this specimen translate into the identical CDR3. The chain recombines TRBV7-9 with TRBJ1-1, with D perhaps TRBD1 (5 bases). The CDR3 extends over 14 amino acids. CDR1 and CDR2 (germline): SEHNR, FQNEAQ (reference sequence). V lost 1 base, J lost 2 bases, and 8 bases lay in between. CDR3 region: CASSLGRANTEAFF. Here the CDR3 DNA reads TGTGCCAGCAGCTTAGGCAGGGCCAACACTGAAGCTTTCTTT.

The V and J genes are TRBV18 and TRBJ2-7; a weak D match, TRBD1 (6 bases). Deletions cut 3 bases from V and 5 bases from J, with 17 bases between. The CDR3 contains 15 residues. Germline loops: CDR1 KGHSH, CDR2 LQKENI. CDR3 protein: CASSPPGTLPNEQYF. CDR3 nucleotides: TGTGCCAGCTCACCCCCCGGGACACTCCCCAACGAGCAGTACTTC.

On this clone itself: One end of the junction is discordant with germline, which a read error may explain. Other DNA sequences in this sample translate to the same CDR3. The chain uses TRBV9 and TRBJ1-1; D is uncertain. Germline V gene lookup returns CDR1 SGDLS and CDR2 YYNGEE. The CDR3 has 14 residues. CDR3 sequence (DNA): TGTACCAGCAGCGCTCCTACACCGAACACTGAAGCTTTCTTT. It encodes CTSSAPTPNTEAFF.